Sequencing of this TCR beta chain was carried out in a study of blood T cell repertoires in COVID-19. Authors' data handling: Cell counts per sample came from amplifying reference gene primers. Here immunoSEQ multiplex PCR was the method, and the copy in TCRdb shows in-frame clones only, minus some. D and trimming come from the DNA, and the V and J calls and clone size come from that table. The data show 150,000 or so clones, over 75% seen once. The CDR3 contains 16 residues. Unmatched junction bases numbered 3, after V lost 0 bases and J lost 1 base. Germline V CDR1 and CDR2: SGHVS, FQNEAQ. This chain connects TRBV7-8 to TRBJ1-3, with TRBD1 identical over 7 bases. The receptor was derived from a human donor in a cohort sampled during active COVID-19. The sample taken for sequencing was peripheral blood. This CDR3 reads CASSLATGPSGNTIYF. The CDR3 DNA reads TGTGCCAGCAGCTTAGCGACAGGGCCGTCTGGAAACACCATATATTTT.